This T cell receptor (beta chain) emerged from a study of regulatory T cells in long-lasting Graves disease. Described time point: persistent/refractory GD, antithyroid drugs over 5 years with positive TRAb. The TCR library used RNA extracted from PBMCs. Tubes containing EDTA received roughly 9 milliliters of drawn peripheral blood. Arm-PCR of CDR3 regions and iRepertoire HTBI primers were used to build TCR beta libraries. Authors' processing steps: Samples jointly harbored roughly 60 TRBV and over 13 TRBJ segments. TCRdb recomputed calls from the multiplex PCR reads with MiXCR, one row per CDR3 protein. The V and J calls and clone size are TCRdb's, not the authors'. The sample yields some 420,000 distinct CDR3 sequences, under 25% seen once. The clonotype was recovered from a female donor with Graves disease. The specimen was peripheral blood mononuclear cells (PBMCs), collected when the disease was refractory, from a patient treated with antithyroid drugs.

The CDR3 protein is CASSPDMFQAAFF. The CDR3 DNA reads as TGTGCCAGCAGCCCGGATATGTTTCAGGCAGCTTTCTTT. The chain uses TRBV7-2 and TRBJ1-1, with D unclear. The CDR3 sequence is 13 residues long. Germline V lookup: CDR1 SGHTA, CDR2 FQGNSA. Trimming took off 5 bases at V and 10 bases at J, with 17 bases between the two ends. Together with reference TRBV7-2 and TRBJ1-1, the CDR3 gives the full variable domain: GAGVSQSPSNKVTEKGKDVELRCDPISGHTALYWYRQSLGQGLEFLIYFQGNSAPDKSGLPSDRFSAERTGGSVSTLTIQRTQQEDSAVYLCASSPDMFQAAFFGQGTRLTVV.